This T cell receptor beta chain originates from a study of T cells after yellow fever vaccination. TCRdb reprocessed the 5' RACE reads via MiXCR and lists one record per CDR3 protein. The sample shows just under 600,000 distinct CDR3 sequences, approximately 13% of them seen only once. With 6 bases removed from V and 3 bases from J, the gap between germline ends came to 18 bases. CDR1 and CDR2 from the germline V gene are SGHVS and FQNEAQ. The CDR3 has 15 amino acids. Findings and caveats of the study: Some clonotypes were seen in both the CD4 and the CD8 compartments. These made up a small share and likely arose from convergent recombination. Researchers cautioned that FACS-sorted repertoires could harbor abundant clonotypes contaminating from the bulk population.

Concerning this clonotype: Its antigen is not identified.

The chain couples TRBV7-8 to TRBJ2-7, with a tentative D call TRBD2 (5 bases). The specimen was PBMCs, collected on the day of the yellow fever booster vaccination. The receptor's source is a man between 25 and 39 years old who received the YFV17D yellow fever vaccine. CDR3 DNA sequence: TGTGCCAGCAGATCCGGACTGTCAGGCGACTACGAGCAGTACTTC. Amino acids: CASRSGLSGDYEQYF.